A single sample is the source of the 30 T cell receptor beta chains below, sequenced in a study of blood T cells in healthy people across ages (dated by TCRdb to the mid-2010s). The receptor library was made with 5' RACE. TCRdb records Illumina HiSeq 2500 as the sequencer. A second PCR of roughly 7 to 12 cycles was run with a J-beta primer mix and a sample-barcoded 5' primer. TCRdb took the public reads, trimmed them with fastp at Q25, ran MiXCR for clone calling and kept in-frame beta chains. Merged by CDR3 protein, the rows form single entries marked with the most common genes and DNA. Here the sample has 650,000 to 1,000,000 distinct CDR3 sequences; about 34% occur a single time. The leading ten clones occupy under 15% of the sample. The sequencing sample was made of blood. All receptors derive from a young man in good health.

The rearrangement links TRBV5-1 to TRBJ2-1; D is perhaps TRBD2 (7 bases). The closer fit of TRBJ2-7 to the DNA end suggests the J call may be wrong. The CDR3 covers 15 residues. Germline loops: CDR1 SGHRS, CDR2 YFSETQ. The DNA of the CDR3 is TGCGCCAGCAGCTGGGGGGCGGGAGACTACAATGAGCAGTACTTC. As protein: CASSWGAGDYNEQYF.

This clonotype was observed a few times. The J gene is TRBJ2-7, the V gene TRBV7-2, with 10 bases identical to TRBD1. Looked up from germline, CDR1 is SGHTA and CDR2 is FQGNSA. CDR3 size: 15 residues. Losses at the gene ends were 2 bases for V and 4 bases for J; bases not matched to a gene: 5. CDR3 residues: CASSLTDRGTYEQYF. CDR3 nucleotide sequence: TGTGCCAGCAGCTTAACGGACAGGGGGACGTACGAGCAGTACTTC. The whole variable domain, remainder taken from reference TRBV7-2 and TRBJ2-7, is GAGVSQSPSNKVTEKGKDVELRCDPISGHTALYWYRQSLGQGLEFLIYFQGNSAPDKSGLPSDRFSAERTGGSVSTLTIQRTQQEDSAVYLCASSLTDRGTYEQYFGPGTRLTVT.

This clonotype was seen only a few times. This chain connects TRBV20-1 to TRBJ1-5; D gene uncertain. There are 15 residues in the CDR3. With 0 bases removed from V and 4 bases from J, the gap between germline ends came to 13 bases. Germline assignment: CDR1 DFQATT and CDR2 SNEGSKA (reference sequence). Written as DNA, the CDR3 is TGCAGTGCTAGAGATTCGGGTAGTCCAAATCAGCCCCAGCATTTT. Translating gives CSARDSGSPNQPQHF.

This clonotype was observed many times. CDR3 DNA: TGCGCCAGCAGCACCGGGACAGGGACGGATGAGCAGTTCTTC. This encodes CASSTGTGTDEQFF. The gene calls are TRBV5-1 and TRBJ2-1, with TRBD1 matching over 9 bases. The germline CDR1 and CDR2 sequences are SGHRS and YFSETQ. This CDR3 contains 14 residues. V shed 4 bases and J 8 bases; nucleotides not matched to a gene: 7.

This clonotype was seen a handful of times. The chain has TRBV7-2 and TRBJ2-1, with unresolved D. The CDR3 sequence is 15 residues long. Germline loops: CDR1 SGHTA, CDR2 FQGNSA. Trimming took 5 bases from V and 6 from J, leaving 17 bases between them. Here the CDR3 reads CASSPRRTSGNEQFF. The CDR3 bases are TGTGCCAGCAGCCCCCGCCGGACCTCCGGCAATGAGCAGTTCTTC.

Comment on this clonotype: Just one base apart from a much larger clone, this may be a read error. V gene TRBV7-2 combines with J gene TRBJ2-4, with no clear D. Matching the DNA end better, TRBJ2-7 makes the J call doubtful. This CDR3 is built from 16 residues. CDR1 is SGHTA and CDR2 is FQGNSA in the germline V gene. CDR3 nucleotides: TGTGCCGGCAGCTTAGCTTGGGGTGGCAGGACCTACGAGCAGTACTTC. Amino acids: CAGSLAWGGRTYEQYF.

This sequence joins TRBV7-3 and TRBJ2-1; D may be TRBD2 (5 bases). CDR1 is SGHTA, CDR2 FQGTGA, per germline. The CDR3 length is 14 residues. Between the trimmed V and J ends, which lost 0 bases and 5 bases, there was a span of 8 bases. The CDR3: CASSLTGVNNEQFF. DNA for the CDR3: TGTGCCAGCAGCTTAACCGGGGTTAACAATGAGCAGTTCTTC.

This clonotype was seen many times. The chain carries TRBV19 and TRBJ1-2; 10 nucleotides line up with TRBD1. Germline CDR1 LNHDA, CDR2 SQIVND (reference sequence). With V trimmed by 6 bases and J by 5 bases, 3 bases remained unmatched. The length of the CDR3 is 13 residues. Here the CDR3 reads CASRDRGTYGYTF. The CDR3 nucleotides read TGTGCCAGTAGGGACAGGGGGACTTATGGCTACACCTTC.

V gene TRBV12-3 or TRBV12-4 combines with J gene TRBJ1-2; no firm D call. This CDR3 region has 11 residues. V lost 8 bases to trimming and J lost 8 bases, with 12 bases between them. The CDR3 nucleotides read TGTGCCAGCCAATTAGGGAGCGGCTACACCTTC. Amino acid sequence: CASQLGSGYTF.

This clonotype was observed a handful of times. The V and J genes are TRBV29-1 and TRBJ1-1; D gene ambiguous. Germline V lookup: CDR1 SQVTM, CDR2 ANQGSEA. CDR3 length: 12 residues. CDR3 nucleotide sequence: TGCAGTGGACTCGTTTTGAACACTGAAGCTTTCTTT. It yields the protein CSGLVLNTEAFF.

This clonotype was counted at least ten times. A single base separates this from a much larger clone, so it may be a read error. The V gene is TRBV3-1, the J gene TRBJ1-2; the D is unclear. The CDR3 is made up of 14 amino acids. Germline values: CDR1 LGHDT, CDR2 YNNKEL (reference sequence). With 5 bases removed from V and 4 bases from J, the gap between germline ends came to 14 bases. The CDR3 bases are TGTGCCAGCAGCTCCGACACCTTTGCCTATGGCTACACCTTC. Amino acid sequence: CASSSDTFAYGYTF.

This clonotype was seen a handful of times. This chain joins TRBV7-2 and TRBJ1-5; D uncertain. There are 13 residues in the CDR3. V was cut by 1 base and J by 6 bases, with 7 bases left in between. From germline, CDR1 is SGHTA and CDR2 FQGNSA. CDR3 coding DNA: TGTGCCAGCAGCTTAGGGCCGAGTCAGCCCCAGCATTTT. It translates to CASSLGPSQPQHF.

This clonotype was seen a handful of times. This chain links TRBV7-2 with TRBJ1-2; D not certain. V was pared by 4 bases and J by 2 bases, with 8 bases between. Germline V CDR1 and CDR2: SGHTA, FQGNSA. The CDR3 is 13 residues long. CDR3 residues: CASSYVGNYGYTF. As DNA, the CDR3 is TGTGCCAGCAGCTACGTCGGAAACTATGGCTACACCTTC. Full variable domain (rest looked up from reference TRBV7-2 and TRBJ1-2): GAGVSQSPSNKVTEKGKDVELRCDPISGHTALYWYRQSLGQGLEFLIYFQGNSAPDKSGLPSDRFSAERTGGSVSTLTIQRTQQEDSAVYLCASSYVGNYGYTFGSGTRLTVV.

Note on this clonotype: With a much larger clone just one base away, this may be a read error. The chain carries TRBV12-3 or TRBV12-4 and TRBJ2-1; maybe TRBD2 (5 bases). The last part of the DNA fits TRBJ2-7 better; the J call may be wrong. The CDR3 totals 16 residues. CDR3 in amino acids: CASSLGGPRDYNEQYF. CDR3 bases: TGTGCCAGCAGTTTAGGCGGGCCTCGAGACTACAATGAGCAGTACTTC.

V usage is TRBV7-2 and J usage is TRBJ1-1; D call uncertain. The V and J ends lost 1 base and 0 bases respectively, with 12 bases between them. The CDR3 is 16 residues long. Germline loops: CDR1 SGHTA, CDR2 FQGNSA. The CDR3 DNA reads TGTGCCAGCAGCTTAGTAATCGACGGATTGAACACTGAAGCTTTCTTT. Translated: CASSLVIDGLNTEAFF.

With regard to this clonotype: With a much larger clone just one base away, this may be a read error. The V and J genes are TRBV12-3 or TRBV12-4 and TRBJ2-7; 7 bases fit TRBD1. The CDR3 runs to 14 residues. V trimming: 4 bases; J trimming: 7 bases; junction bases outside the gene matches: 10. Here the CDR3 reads CASSSPDRDNEQYF. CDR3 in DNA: TGTGCCAGCAGTTCTCCTGACAGGGACAATGAGCAGTACTTC.

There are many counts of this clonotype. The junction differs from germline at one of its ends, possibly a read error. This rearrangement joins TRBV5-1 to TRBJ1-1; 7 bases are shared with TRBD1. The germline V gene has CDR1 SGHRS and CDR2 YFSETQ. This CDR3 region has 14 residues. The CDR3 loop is CASSLGGTNTEAFF. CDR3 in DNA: TGTGCCAGCAGTTTAGGGGGCACGAACACTGAAGCTTTCTTT.

The CDR3 loop reads CASPPTPRLASYNEQYF. CDR3 nucleotide sequence: TGTGCCAGCCCGCCGACCCCCAGACTTGCCTCCTACAATGAGCAGTACTTC. V gene TRBV5-6 combines with J gene TRBJ2-1; D ambiguous. The DNA end is more similar to TRBJ2-7, so the J call may be wrong. The germline V gene has CDR1 SGHDT and CDR2 YYEEEE. The CDR3 has 17 residues.

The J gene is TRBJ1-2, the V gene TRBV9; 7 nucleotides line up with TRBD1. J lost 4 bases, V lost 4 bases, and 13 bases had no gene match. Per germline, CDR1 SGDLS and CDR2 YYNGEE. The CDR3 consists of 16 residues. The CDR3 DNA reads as TGTGCCAGCAGCCCTCGGGACAGTCGAACCCGCTATGGCTACACCTTC. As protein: CASSPRDSRTRYGYTF.

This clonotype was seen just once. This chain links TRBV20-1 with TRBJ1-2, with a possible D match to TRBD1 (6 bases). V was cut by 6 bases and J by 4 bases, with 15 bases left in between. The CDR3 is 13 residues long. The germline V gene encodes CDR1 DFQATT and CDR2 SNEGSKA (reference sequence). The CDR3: CSAPMGRGYGYTF. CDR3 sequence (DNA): TGCAGTGCCCCCATGGGCAGGGGCTATGGCTACACCTTC.

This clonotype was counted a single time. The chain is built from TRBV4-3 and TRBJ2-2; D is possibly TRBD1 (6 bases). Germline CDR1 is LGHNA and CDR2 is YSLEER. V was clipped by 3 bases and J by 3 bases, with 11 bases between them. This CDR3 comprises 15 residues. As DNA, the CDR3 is TGCGCCAGCAGCCACACACAGGGACACACCGGGGAGCTGTTTTTT. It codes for CASSHTQGHTGELFF.

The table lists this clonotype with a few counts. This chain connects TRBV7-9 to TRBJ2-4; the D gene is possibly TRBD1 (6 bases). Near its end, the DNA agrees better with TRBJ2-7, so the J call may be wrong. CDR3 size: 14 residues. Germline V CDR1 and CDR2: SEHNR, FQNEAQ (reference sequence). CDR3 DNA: TGTGCCAGCAGCACCCGGACAGAAATCTACGAGCAGTACTTC. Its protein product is CASSTRTEIYEQYF.

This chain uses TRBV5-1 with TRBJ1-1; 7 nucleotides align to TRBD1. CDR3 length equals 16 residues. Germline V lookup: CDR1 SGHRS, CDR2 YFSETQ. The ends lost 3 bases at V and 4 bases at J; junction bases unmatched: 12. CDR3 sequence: CASSSATGAAGTEAFF. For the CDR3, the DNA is TGCGCCAGCAGCTCGGCCACAGGGGCCGCCGGCACTGAAGCTTTCTTT.

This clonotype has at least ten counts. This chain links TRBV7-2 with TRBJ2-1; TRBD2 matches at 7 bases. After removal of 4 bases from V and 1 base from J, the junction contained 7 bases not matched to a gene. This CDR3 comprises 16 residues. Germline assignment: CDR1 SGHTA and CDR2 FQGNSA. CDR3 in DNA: TGTGCCAGCAGCTCCCCGTTAGCGGGTTCCTACAATGAGCAGTTCTTC. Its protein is CASSSPLAGSYNEQFF.

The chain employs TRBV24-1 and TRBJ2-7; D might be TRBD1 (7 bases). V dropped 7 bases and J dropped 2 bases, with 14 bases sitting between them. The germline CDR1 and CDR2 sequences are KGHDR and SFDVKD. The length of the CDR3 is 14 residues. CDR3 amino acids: CATRGGRGTYEQYF. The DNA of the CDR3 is TGTGCCACCAGGGGGGGCAGGGGGACCTACGAGCAGTACTTC.

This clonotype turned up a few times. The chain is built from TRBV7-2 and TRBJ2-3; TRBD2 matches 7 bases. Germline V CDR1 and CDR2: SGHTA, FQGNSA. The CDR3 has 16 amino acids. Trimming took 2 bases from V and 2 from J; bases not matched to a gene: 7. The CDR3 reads CASSLQSSGTTDTQYF. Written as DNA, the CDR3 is TGTGCCAGCAGCTTACAGTCTAGCGGAACCACAGATACGCAGTATTTT.

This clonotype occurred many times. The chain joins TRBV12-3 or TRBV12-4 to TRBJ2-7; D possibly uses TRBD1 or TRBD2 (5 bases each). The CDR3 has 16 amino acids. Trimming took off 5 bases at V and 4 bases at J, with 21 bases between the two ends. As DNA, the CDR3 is TGTGCCAGCAGTCCGGGACCAACAAACGAAGGGTACGAGCAGTACTTC. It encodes CASSPGPTNEGYEQYF.

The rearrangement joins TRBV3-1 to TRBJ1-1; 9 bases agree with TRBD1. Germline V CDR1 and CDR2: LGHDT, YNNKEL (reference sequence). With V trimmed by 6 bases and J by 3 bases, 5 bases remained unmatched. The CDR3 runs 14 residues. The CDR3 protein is CASRPDRGHTEAFF. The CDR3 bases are TGTGCCAGCAGACCGGACAGGGGTCACACTGAAGCTTTCTTT.

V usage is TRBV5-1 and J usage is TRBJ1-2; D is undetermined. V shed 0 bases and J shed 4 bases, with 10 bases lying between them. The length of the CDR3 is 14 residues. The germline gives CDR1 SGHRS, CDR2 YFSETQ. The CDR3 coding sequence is TGCGCCAGCAGCTTGGGGACCACTTCCTATGGCTACACCTTC. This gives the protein CASSLGTTSYGYTF.

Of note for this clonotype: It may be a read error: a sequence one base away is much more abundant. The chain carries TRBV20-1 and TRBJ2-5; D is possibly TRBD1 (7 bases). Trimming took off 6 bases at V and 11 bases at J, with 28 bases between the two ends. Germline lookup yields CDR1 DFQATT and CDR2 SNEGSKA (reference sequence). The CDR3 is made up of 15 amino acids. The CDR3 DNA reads TGCAGTGCCGATACCCAGGGGGACTCCTACAATGAGCAGTACTTC. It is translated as CSADTQGDSYNEQYF.